A selection of T cell receptor beta chains follows, all from one sample in a study of shared clonotypes between healthy human individuals. TCRdb keeps only in-frame clones here, not all; method: immunoSEQ multiplex PCR. The table records millions of clones, about 93% of them present only once. Source material: naive CD8+ T cells from PBMCs. The receptors were gathered from a man aged 18 to 35 in good health. Some clones in this sample may be carry-over from other donors' samples. Both conserved end residues are part of each CDR3. A D gene is named only where the DNA matches it firmly. Clone sizes are given selectively: once, few, many, or a class where the clone is expanded.

14	TRBD1	TRBJ1-2	.	TRBV5-4	CASSRDRGIYGYTF	TGTGCCAGCAGCCGGGACAGGGGTATCTATGGCTACACCTTC
12	TRBD1	TRBJ2-7	.	TRBV30	CASGTGIYEQYF	TGTGCTTCCGGGACAGGGATCTACGAGCAGTACTTC
15	.	TRBJ1-5	.	TRBV15	CATSRDKGAGQPQHF	TGTGCCACCAGCAGAGATAAAGGAGCGGGACAGCCCCAGCATTTT
13	.	TRBJ2-1	.	TRBV19	CASSIDGYNEQFF	TGTGCCAGTAGTATCGACGGATACAATGAGCAGTTCTTC
16	.	TRBJ2-1	few	TRBV6-6	CASSYSGGRDNNEQFF	TGTGCCAGCAGTTACTCGGGGGGGCGCGACAACAATGAGCAGTTCTTC
15	TRBD1	TRBJ1-1	.	TRBV4-3	CASSQRTGRNTEAFF	TGCGCCAGCAGCCAAAGGACAGGGAGGAACACTGAAGCTTTCTTT
13	.	TRBJ2-3	.	TRBV9	CASSAGDADTQYF	TGTGCCAGCAGCGCCGGGGATGCAGATACGCAGTATTTT
13	.	TRBJ2-4	.	TRBV28	CASSHQPADIQYF	TGTGCCAGCAGCCACCAACCAGCCGACATTCAGTACTTC
16	.	TRBJ1-1	.	TRBV28	CASSLVGERAFTEAFF	TGTGCCAGCAGTTTAGTAGGAGAACGGGCATTCACTGAAGCTTTCTTT
16	.	TRBJ2-1	.	TRBV27	CASSSSHGGSYNEQFF	TGTGCCAGCAGTTCGTCGCACGGGGGCTCCTACAATGAGCAGTTCTTC
12	.	TRBJ1-5	.	TRBV5-6	CASSFLDQPQHF	TGTGCCAGCAGCTTTTTAGATCAGCCCCAGCATTTT
13	.	TRBJ2-7	once	TRBV28	CASSIDVAYEQYF	TGTGCCAGCAGTATTGACGTAGCCTACGAGCAGTACTTC
14	TRBD1	TRBJ1-1	.	TRBV6-5	CASSRQGERTEAFF	TGTGCCAGCAGTCGACAGGGCGAGAGGACTGAAGCTTTCTTT
14	.	TRBJ1-5	.	TRBV5-8	CASSSGTAYQPQHF	TGTGCCAGCAGCTCCGGGACCGCTTATCAGCCCCAGCATTTT
14	TRBD1	TRBJ1-2	.	TRBV2	CASSTGQLIYGYTF	TGTGCCAGCAGTACGGGACAGCTTATTTATGGCTACACCTTC
14	TRBD1	TRBJ2-7	.	TRBV27	CASGQGATFHEQYF	TGTGCCAGCGGTCAGGGGGCAACGTTCCACGAGCAGTACTTC
14	TRBD2	TRBJ2-7	.	TRBV7-9	CASSFGLVAYEQYF	TGTGCCAGCAGCTTCGGACTAGTGGCCTACGAGCAGTACTTC
11	.	TRBJ2-7	.	TRBV7-9	CAELSGYEQYF	TGTGCCGAGCTCTCGGGATACGAGCAGTACTTC
15	TRBD1	TRBJ2-7	.	TRBV6-1	CASSPRGKSSYEQYF	TGTGCCAGCAGTCCCAGGGGGAAAAGCTCCTACGAGCAGTACTTC
15	.	TRBJ1-5	.	TRBV5-8	CASSLGETRNQPQHF	TGTGCCAGCAGCTTGGGTGAGACAAGGAATCAGCCCCAGCATTTT
15	.	TRBJ1-4	.	TRBV6-6	CASSPNSGRLEKLFF	TGTGCCAGCAGTCCAAACAGCGGACGATTGGAAAAACTGTTTTTT
18	.	TRBJ2-6	.	TRBV7-3	CASSLYSGGPSGANVLTF	TGTGCCAGCAGCTTATACTCTGGAGGACCCTCTGGGGCCAACGTCCTGACTTTC
15	TRBD1	TRBJ1-2	once	TRBV7-9	CASSSPMTGEHGYTF	TGTGCCAGCAGCAGCCCGATGACAGGGGAGCACGGCTACACCTTC
16	.	TRBJ2-1	.	TRBV28	CASSFVWDFTYNEQFF	TGTGCCAGCAGTTTTGTCTGGGACTTTACCTACAATGAGCAGTTCTTC
18	.	TRBJ2-3	.	TRBV4-1	CASSQDTLGVGWTDTQYF	TGCGCCAGCAGCCAAGACACTCTGGGGGTGGGTTGGACAGATACGCAGTATTTT
14	.	TRBJ1-5	.	TRBV7-9	CASSFGGRNQPQHF	TGTGCCAGCAGCTTCGGCGGCAGAAATCAGCCCCAGCATTTT
14	.	TRBJ2-7	.	TRBV9	CASSVGGTATEQYF	TGTGCCAGCAGCGTTGGAGGGACGGCTACCGAGCAGTACTTC
16	.	TRBJ2-1	.	TRBV28	CASSGVGSGIHNEQFF	TGTGCCAGCAGTGGGGTCGGCTCCGGGATTCACAATGAGCAGTTCTTC
13	.	TRBJ2-3	.	TRBV7-3	CASSPGVADTQYF	TGTGCCAGCAGCCCCGGGGTAGCCGATACGCAGTATTTT
13	.	TRBJ2-7	.	TRBV29-1	CSVEMAGTNEQYF	TGCAGCGTTGAAATGGCGGGGACCAACGAGCAGTACTTC
16	.	TRBJ1-4	.	TRBV11-2	CASSSRQAQSNEKLFF	TGTGCCAGCAGCTCCCGACAGGCCCAATCTAATGAAAAACTGTTTTTT
15	.	TRBJ1-5	.	TRBV27	CASSFRTGIGQPQHF	TGTGCCAGCAGTTTTCGTACAGGGATCGGGCAGCCCCAGCATTTT
14	.	TRBJ2-7	.	TRBV27	CASAATGPDYEQYF	TGTGCCAGCGCCGCCACTGGGCCCGACTACGAGCAGTACTTC
16	.	TRBJ2-1	.	TRBV9	CASSPQFVGFYNEQFF	TGTGCCAGCAGCCCCCAGTTCGTAGGGTTCTACAATGAGCAGTTCTTC
15	TRBD1	TRBJ1-5	.	TRBV28	CASSFSQGGNQPQHF	TGTGCCAGCAGTTTCAGCCAGGGGGGAAATCAGCCCCAGCATTTT
13	.	TRBJ1-5	.	TRBV7-2	CASSFRGNQPQHF	TGTGCCAGCAGCTTTCGGGGGAATCAGCCCCAGCATTTT
14	.	TRBJ2-7	once	TRBV28	CASSLWVGSYEQYF	TGTGCCAGCAGTTTATGGGTGGGATCCTACGAGCAGTACTTC
12	.	TRBJ2-3	.	TRBV28	CAAGTDTDTQYF	TGTGCCGCTGGTACAGACACAGATACGCAGTATTTT
15	.	TRBJ2-7	.	TRBV9	CASSALPGPAYEQYF	TGTGCCAGCAGCGCGCTCCCGGGACCGGCATACGAGCAGTACTTC
13	.	TRBJ2-7	.	TRBV4-2	CASSPGLAYEQYF	TGTGCCAGCAGCCCTGGGTTAGCCTACGAGCAGTACTTC
14	.	TRBJ1-1	few	TRBV4-2	CASSQDQGHTEAFF	TGTGCCAGCAGCCAAGATCAAGGGCACACTGAAGCTTTCTTT
14	TRBD1	TRBJ1-5	.	TRBV9	CASSATGAHQPQHF	TGTGCCAGCAGCGCAACAGGGGCCCATCAGCCCCAGCATTTT
15	.	TRBJ1-5	.	TRBV4-1	CASSQVVGRNQPQHF	TGCGCCAGCAGCCAAGTCGTTGGGCGAAATCAGCCCCAGCATTTT
13	.	TRBJ2-7	.	TRBV29-1	CSVERSGSYEQYF	TGCAGCGTTGAACGTTCAGGGTCCTACGAGCAGTACTTC
16	.	TRBJ2-3	.	TRBV7-9	CASSSVLDSSTDTQYF	TGTGCCAGCAGCTCCGTTCTGGACTCCAGCACAGATACGCAGTATTTT
14	.	TRBJ2-7	.	TRBV19	CASSIRGSSYEQYF	TGTGCCAGTAGTATCCGAGGGAGCTCCTACGAGCAGTACTTC